Listed below are T cell receptor beta chains from one sample, sequenced in a study of cytomegalovirus exposure and HLA in healthy donors. Libraries were prepared by immunoSEQ multiplex PCR; TCRdb keeps only in-frame clonotypes and omits some of them. The profile shows 150,000 to 180,000 clones, 65% to 75% of them singletons. The sequencing sample was made of PBMCs. Receptor source: a young man in good health and CMV-seronegative. Each CDR3 is given with its conserved first and last residue. D genes are given only for firm matches. Some rows have no size entry. The others give once, few or many, or a class for an expanded clone.

clone size: -
J gene: TRBJ1-4
D gene: TRBD1
V gene: TRBV2
CDR3 protein: CASRARDRENEKLFF
CDR3 DNA: TGTGCCAGCAGGGCCCGGGACAGGGAAAATGAAAAACTGTTTTTT

clone size: -
J gene: TRBJ2-7
D gene: -
V gene: TRBV28
CDR3 protein: CASSYLGPRYEQYF
CDR3 DNA: TGTGCCAGCAGCTACTTGGGTCCTAGGTACGAGCAGTACTTC

clone size: -
J gene: TRBJ2-5
D gene: -
V gene: TRBV28
CDR3 protein: CASSFQRSWETQYF
CDR3 DNA: TGTGCCAGCAGTTTTCAGAGGAGTTGGGAGACCCAGTACTTC

clone size: -
J gene: TRBJ1-2
D gene: -
V gene: TRBV6-1
CDR3 protein: CASSEDSRGGYTF
CDR3 DNA: TGTGCCAGCAGTGAGGACAGCCGGGGAGGCTACACCTTC

clone size: -
J gene: TRBJ2-1
D gene: -
V gene: TRBV27
CDR3 protein: CASSFGGSEQFF
CDR3 DNA: TGTGCCAGCAGTTTTGGAGGTAGTGAGCAGTTCTTC

clone size: -
J gene: TRBJ2-3
D gene: TRBD2
V gene: TRBV4-3
CDR3 protein: CASSQALAGGLTDTQYF
CDR3 DNA: TGCGCCAGCAGCCAAGCACTAGCGGGGGGTCTTACAGATACGCAGTATTTT

clone size: -
J gene: TRBJ2-3
D gene: -
V gene: TRBV7-3
CDR3 protein: CASSPDRGTDTQYF
CDR3 DNA: TGTGCCAGCAGCCCCGACCGCGGAACAGATACGCAGTATTTT

clone size: few
J gene: TRBJ1-5
D gene: -
V gene: TRBV7-9
CDR3 protein: CASSFGNQPQHF
CDR3 DNA: TGTGCCAGCAGCTTCGGGAATCAGCCCCAGCATTTT

clone size: -
J gene: TRBJ1-5
D gene: TRBD1
V gene: TRBV2
CDR3 protein: CASGDSLNQPQNF
CDR3 DNA: TGTGCCAGCGGGGACAGCCTCAATCAGCCCCAGAATTTT

clone size: -
J gene: TRBJ2-1
D gene: -
V gene: TRBV4-1
CDR3 protein: CASSQDPGENYNEQFF
CDR3 DNA: TGCGCCAGCAGCCAAGATCCGGGGGAGAACTACAATGAGCAGTTCTTC

clone size: -
J gene: TRBJ2-7
D gene: -
V gene: TRBV7-9
CDR3 protein: CSSSLERGEQYF
CDR3 DNA: TGTTCCAGCAGCTTAGAAAGGGGCGAGCAGTACTTC

clone size: -
J gene: TRBJ1-1
D gene: -
V gene: TRBV6-1
CDR3 protein: CATSRTASGTEAFF
CDR3 DNA: TGTGCCACCTCCCGTACTGCCTCGGGAACTGAAGCTTTCTTT

clone size: -
J gene: TRBJ1-1
D gene: -
V gene: TRBV7-9
CDR3 protein: CASSLEGRMNTEAFF
CDR3 DNA: TGTGCCAGCAGCTTAGAGGGGCGCATGAACACTGAAGCTTTCTTT

clone size: -
J gene: TRBJ2-5
D gene: TRBD1
V gene: TRBV5-1
CDR3 protein: CASRVTGVETQYF
CDR3 DNA: TGCGCCAGCAGGGTCACAGGGGTAGAGACCCAGTACTTC

clone size: few
J gene: TRBJ1-1
D gene: -
V gene: TRBV2
CDR3 protein: CASGIGVGTEAFF
CDR3 DNA: TGTGCCAGCGGAATCGGGGTCGGGACTGAAGCTTTCTTT

clone size: -
J gene: TRBJ1-1
D gene: -
V gene: TRBV7-3
CDR3 protein: CASSLAGLVTEAFF
CDR3 DNA: TGTGCCAGCAGCTTAGCAGGGTTGGTCACTGAAGCTTTCTTT

clone size: -
J gene: TRBJ1-2
D gene: TRBD1
V gene: TRBV30
CDR3 protein: CAGTGSNYGYTF
CDR3 DNA: TGTGCCGGGACAGGGTCTAACTATGGCTACACCTTC

clone size: -
J gene: TRBJ2-1
D gene: -
V gene: TRBV7-9
CDR3 protein: CASSPALGADYNEQFF
CDR3 DNA: TGTGCCAGCAGCCCAGCCCTAGGGGCGGATTACAATGAGCAGTTCTTC

clone size: -
J gene: TRBJ1-2
D gene: -
V gene: TRBV4-3
CDR3 protein: CASSQVTGGYTF
CDR3 DNA: TGCGCCAGCAGCCAAGTCACGGGGGGCTACACCTTC

clone size: -
J gene: TRBJ2-7
D gene: -
V gene: TRBV2
CDR3 protein: CASSNYEQYF
CDR3 DNA: TGTGCCAGCAGTAACTACGAGCAGTACTTC

clone size: -
J gene: TRBJ2-2
D gene: TRBD1
V gene: TRBV4-1
CDR3 protein: CASSQWTGSTGELFF
CDR3 DNA: TGCGCCAGCAGCCAGTGGACAGGGTCCACCGGGGAGCTGTTTTTT

clone size: -
J gene: TRBJ1-5
D gene: -
V gene: TRBV28
CDR3 protein: CASRGWNQPQNF
CDR3 DNA: TGTGCGAGTAGGGGGTGGAATCAGCCCCAGAATTTT

clone size: -
J gene: TRBJ2-7
D gene: TRBD2
V gene: TRBV18
CDR3 protein: CASSPPLGLAGSEQYF
CDR3 DNA: TGTGCCAGCTCACCACCGTTAGGGCTAGCGGGGTCCGAGCAGTACTTC

clone size: -
J gene: TRBJ2-4
D gene: TRBD1
V gene: TRBV7-2
CDR3 protein: CASRRQGAISSSQNIQYF
CDR3 DNA: TGTGCCAGCAGGAGACAGGGGGCGATTTCCTCTAGCCAAAACATTCAGTACTTC

clone size: -
J gene: TRBJ2-1
D gene: TRBD1
V gene: TRBV7-8
CDR3 protein: CASSPDRGQNEQFF
CDR3 DNA: TGTGCCAGCAGCCCAGACAGGGGACAGAATGAGCAGTTCTTC

clone size: -
J gene: TRBJ2-7
D gene: TRBD1
V gene: TRBV6-5
CDR3 protein: CASGIRDRGYEQYF
CDR3 DNA: TGTGCCAGCGGGATTCGGGACAGGGGCTACGAGCAGTACTTC

clone size: -
J gene: TRBJ2-7
D gene: TRBD1
V gene: TRBV29-1
CDR3 protein: CSAIEGAGEQYF
CDR3 DNA: TGCAGCGCAATTGAGGGGGCTGGCGAGCAGTACTTC

clone size: -
J gene: TRBJ2-1
D gene: TRBD2
V gene: TRBV15
CDR3 protein: CATSRSGGTYNEQFF
CDR3 DNA: TGTGCCACCAGCCGTAGCGGGGGGACTTACAATGAGCAGTTCTTC

clone size: -
J gene: TRBJ1-1
D gene: -
V gene: TRBV7-2
CDR3 protein: CASSFGTSGEAFF
CDR3 DNA: TGTGCCAGCAGCTTCGGGACATCCGGTGAAGCTTTCTTT

clone size: -
J gene: TRBJ1-1
D gene: -
V gene: TRBV2
CDR3 protein: CASRDPGPGEAFF
CDR3 DNA: TGTGCCAGCAGAGACCCAGGGCCTGGTGAAGCTTTCTTT

clone size: -
J gene: TRBJ2-7
D gene: -
V gene: TRBV12-2
CDR3 protein: CASRSLRGLPPRHEQYF
CDR3 DNA: TGTGCAAGTCGCTCCCTCAGGGGGCTCCCCCCTAGGCACGAGCAGTACTTC

clone size: once
J gene: TRBJ2-3
D gene: TRBD2
V gene: TRBV15
CDR3 protein: CATSSWWTSRCWDTDTQYF
CDR3 DNA: TGTGCCACCAGCAGTTGGTGGACTAGCAGATGTTGGGACACAGATACGCAGTATTTT

clone size: -
J gene: TRBJ2-7
D gene: TRBD1
V gene: TRBV19
CDR3 protein: CASSTGTGSAYEQYF
CDR3 DNA: TGTGCCAGTAGTACTGGGACAGGGAGCGCCTACGAGCAGTACTTC

clone size: -
J gene: TRBJ1-3
D gene: -
V gene: TRBV2
CDR3 protein: CASSEATSSGNTIYF
CDR3 DNA: TGTGCCAGCAGTGAAGCGACATCCTCTGGAAACACCATATATTTT

clone size: -
J gene: TRBJ2-5
D gene: TRBD1
V gene: TRBV2
CDR3 protein: CASSLQGQVMETQYF
CDR3 DNA: TGTGCCAGCAGTTTACAGGGGCAGGTAATGGAGACCCAGTACTTC

clone size: -
J gene: TRBJ2-2
D gene: TRBD1
V gene: TRBV4-3
CDR3 protein: CASSQETGGGTGELFF
CDR3 DNA: TGCGCCAGCAGCCAGGAGACAGGGGGCGGCACCGGGGAGCTGTTTTTT

clone size: -
J gene: TRBJ2-2
D gene: -
V gene: TRBV7-9
CDR3 protein: CASSLASGQNTGELFF
CDR3 DNA: TGTGCCAGCAGCTTAGCTTCAGGGCAGAACACCGGGGAGCTGTTTTTT

clone size: -
J gene: TRBJ1-1
D gene: TRBD1
V gene: TRBV19
CDR3 protein: CASSPWTGEGTEAFF
CDR3 DNA: TGTGCCAGTAGTCCCTGGACAGGGGAAGGCACTGAAGCTTTCTTT

clone size: -
J gene: TRBJ1-5
D gene: TRBD1
V gene: TRBV27
CDR3 protein: CASSWQGGQPQHF
CDR3 DNA: TGTGCCAGCAGTTGGCAGGGGGGTCAGCCCCAGCATTTT

clone size: few
J gene: TRBJ1-2
D gene: TRBD1
V gene: TRBV4-3
CDR3 protein: CASSQGTGPYGYTF
CDR3 DNA: TGCGCCAGCAGCCAAGGGACAGGCCCCTATGGCTACACCTTC

clone size: -
J gene: TRBJ2-5
D gene: TRBD2
V gene: TRBV5-1
CDR3 protein: CASSFNGVAGGPTQETQYF
CDR3 DNA: TGCGCCAGCAGCTTCAATGGGGTAGCGGGGGGTCCAACTCAAGAGACCCAGTACTTC

clone size: once
J gene: TRBJ1-5
D gene: -
V gene: TRBV10-1
CDR3 protein: CATLGQVRVQPQHF
CDR3 DNA: TGCGCCACCCTGGGGCAGGTAAGAGTTCAGCCCCAGCATTTT

clone size: -
J gene: TRBJ2-7
D gene: TRBD1
V gene: TRBV5-1
CDR3 protein: CASSLDPGQGAYEQYF
CDR3 DNA: TGCGCCAGCAGCTTGGACCCGGGACAGGGGGCGTACGAGCAGTACTTC

clone size: -
J gene: TRBJ2-1
D gene: -
V gene: TRBV7-9
CDR3 protein: CASSKPTDSYNEQFF
CDR3 DNA: TGTGCCAGCAGCAAACCGACAGACTCCTACAATGAGCAGTTCTTC

clone size: -
J gene: TRBJ1-2
D gene: TRBD1
V gene: TRBV10-1
CDR3 protein: CASSETTGSNYGYTF
CDR3 DNA: TGCGCCAGCAGTGAAACGACAGGGTCTAACTATGGCTACACCTTC

clone size: -
J gene: TRBJ1-1
D gene: TRBD1
V gene: TRBV5-4
CDR3 protein: CASSSAQGRTPHAFF
CDR3 DNA: TGTGCCAGCAGCTCCGCACAGGGGCGCACCCCCCACGCTTTCTTT

clone size: -
J gene: TRBJ1-1
D gene: -
V gene: TRBV19
CDR3 protein: CASSRDGRNTEAFF
CDR3 DNA: TGTGCCAGTAGTAGGGACGGGAGGAACACTGAAGCTTTCTTT

clone size: few
J gene: TRBJ2-1
D gene: -
V gene: TRBV4-1
CDR3 protein: CASSPPGSNEQFF
CDR3 DNA: TGCGCCAGCAGCCCACCGGGGTCCAATGAGCAGTTCTTC

clone size: few
J gene: TRBJ2-3
D gene: TRBD1
V gene: TRBV5-5
CDR3 protein: CASREWDRSEDTQYF
CDR3 DNA: TGTGCCAGCAGGGAGTGGGACAGGTCGGAGGATACGCAGTATTTT

clone size: -
J gene: TRBJ2-4
D gene: TRBD2
V gene: TRBV4-1
CDR3 protein: CASSQDAGGVAKNIQYF
CDR3 DNA: TGCGCCAGCAGCCAAGATGCGGGGGGCGTAGCCAAAAACATTCAGTACTTC

clone size: once
J gene: TRBJ2-1
D gene: TRBD1
V gene: TRBV4-2
CDR3 protein: CASGGQGRVNEQFF
CDR3 DNA: TGTGCCAGCGGAGGACAGGGGAGGGTCAATGAGCAGTTCTTC

clone size: few
J gene: TRBJ1-5
D gene: -
V gene: TRBV7-2
CDR3 protein: CASSYPGGPQHF
CDR3 DNA: TGTGCCAGCAGCTACCCTGGAGGGCCCCAGCATTTT

clone size: once
J gene: TRBJ2-2
D gene: -
V gene: TRBV6-5
CDR3 protein: CASRIDRYTGELFF
CDR3 DNA: TGTGCCAGCAGGATCGACAGATACACCGGGGAGCTGTTTTTT

clone size: -
J gene: TRBJ1-1
D gene: TRBD1
V gene: TRBV29-1
CDR3 protein: CSVPTGEVTEAFF
CDR3 DNA: TGCAGCGTTCCGACAGGGGAGGTGACTGAAGCTTTCTTT

clone size: -
J gene: TRBJ2-1
D gene: -
V gene: TRBV5-4
CDR3 protein: CASSLVGRFSYNEQFF
CDR3 DNA: TGTGCCAGCAGCTTGGTGGGGAGATTCTCCTACAATGAGCAGTTCTTC

clone size: -
J gene: TRBJ1-1
D gene: -
V gene: TRBV19
CDR3 protein: CASSSRGGSGAEAFF
CDR3 DNA: TGTGCCAGTAGTTCCCGTGGAGGGAGTGGCGCTGAAGCTTTCTTT

clone size: -
J gene: TRBJ2-3
D gene: TRBD1
V gene: TRBV2
CDR3 protein: CASMDRGSLDTQYF
CDR3 DNA: TGTGCCAGCATGGACAGGGGTAGTTTAGATACGCAGTATTTT

clone size: -
J gene: TRBJ2-5
D gene: -
V gene: TRBV20-1
CDR3 protein: CSAWGGQTQYF
CDR3 DNA: TGCAGTGCCTGGGGGGGCCAGACCCAGTACTTC

clone size: -
J gene: TRBJ2-1
D gene: -
V gene: TRBV5-1
CDR3 protein: CASSSGGGHEQFF
CDR3 DNA: TGCGCCAGCAGCTCTGGCGGAGGGCATGAGCAGTTCTTC